These 20 T cell receptor beta chains share one sample of origin, sequenced in a study of blood T cell repertoires in COVID-19. Repertoires were generated with immunoSEQ multiplex PCR, while TCRdb's copy carries only in-frame clones and drops some. This table has about 94,000 clones, 80% appearing once. Sample: peripheral blood. The receptors derive from a human donor in a cohort sampled during active COVID-19.

This chain joins TRBV25-1 and TRBJ1-6; 7 nucleotides match TRBD1. V was clipped by 3 bases and J by 10 bases; unmatched bases: 9. The CDR3 is 15 amino acids. Germline CDR1 reads MGHDK; CDR2 reads SYGVNS. CDR3 sequence (DNA): TGTGCCAGCAGTGATTTATACAGGGGACGGTCACCCCTCCACTTT. Protein product: CASSDLYRGRSPLHF.

This chain joins TRBV5-1 and TRBJ2-7; 7 bases are shared with TRBD1. The CDR3 has 16 amino acids. With V trimmed by 4 bases and J by 1 base, 11 bases remained unmatched. Germline V gene lookup returns CDR1 SGHRS and CDR2 YFSETQ. CDR3: CASSMTAGQDSYEQYF. The CDR3, as DNA: TGCGCCAGCAGCATGACTGCCGGACAGGATTCCTACGAGCAGTACTTC. Full variable domain (rest looked up from reference TRBV5-1 and TRBJ2-7): KAGVTQTPRYLIKTRGQQVTLSCSPISGHRSVSWYQQTPGQGLQFLFEYFSETQRNKGNFPGRFSGRQFSNSRSEMNVSTLELGDSALYLCASSMTAGQDSYEQYFGPGTRLTVT.

This chain connects TRBV12-2 to TRBJ2-7; the table assigns TRBD1, which was not confirmed against the DNA. TRBV12-2 corresponds to a pseudogene. The CDR3 contains 15 residues. The CDR3 bases are TGTGCAAGTCGCCGAACGACATGGGCGACCTACGAGCAGTACTTC. It translates to CASRRTTWATYEQYF.

J is TRBJ2-6 and V is TRBV27, with D perhaps matching TRBD1 (6 bases). Germline V lookup: CDR1 MNHEY, CDR2 SMNVEV (reference sequence). This CDR3 has 17 residues. V gave up 7 bases and J gave up 0 bases, with 16 bases separating them. The DNA of the CDR3 is TGTGCCAGCACCCCCGACAGGACCCTCTCTGGGGCCAACGTCCTGACTTTC. Its translation is CASTPDRTLSGANVLTF.

The chain employs TRBV12-1 and TRBJ2-7; the table's D call, TRBD1, has no DNA check behind it. TRBV12-1 is a pseudogene segment. CDR3 size: 16 residues. The CDR3 here is CASSARPGQGTYEQYF. The DNA for the CDR3 is TGTGCCAGCAGCGCCCGCCCCGGACAGGGGACCTACGAGCAGTACTTC.

The J gene is TRBJ2-5, the V gene TRBV28; D may be TRBD1 (6 bases). Per germline, CDR1 MDHEN and CDR2 SYDVKM. The CDR3 runs to 13 residues. Trimming removed 6 bases at V and 5 bases at J, with 13 bases between. The CDR3 region has the DNA TGTGCCAGCAGACGAACAGGGACGGAGACCCAGTACTTC. It is translated as CASRRTGTETQYF. The variable domain in full, with the rest retrieved from reference TRBV28 and TRBJ2-5, is DVKVTQSSRYLVKRTGEKVFLECVQDMDHENMFWYRQDPGLGLRLIYFSYDVKMKEKGDIPEGYSVSREKKERFSLILESASTNQTSMYLCASRRTGTETQYFGPGTRLLVL.

This clone has a handful of counts. The chain links TRBV2 to TRBJ1-2; possibly TRBD1 for D (5 bases). The CDR3 has 13 residues. Trimming removed 7 bases from V and 4 bases from J, with 13 bases in between. Per the germline V gene, CDR1 is SNHLY and CDR2 is FYNNEI. CDR3 residues: CASTPGEVYGYTF. In DNA, the CDR3 is TGTGCCAGCACCCCGGGGGAAGTCTATGGCTACACCTTC.

The chain couples TRBV5-1 to TRBJ1-5; 9 bases are shared with TRBD1. V lost 4 bases to trimming and J lost 7 bases; unmatched junction nucleotides: 6. The CDR3 covers 14 residues. Germline values: CDR1 SGHRS, CDR2 YFSETQ. The CDR3 bases are TGCGCCAGCAGCCCCGGGACAGGGTACCAGCCCCAGCATTTT. It codes for CASSPGTGYQPQHF.

The chain carries TRBV11-3 and TRBJ1-1; D call uncertain. This CDR3 is 13 amino acids long. CDR1 and CDR2 from the germline V gene are SGHNT and YENEEA. With 6 bases removed from V and 1 base from J, the gap between germline ends came to 9 bases. The DNA of the CDR3 is TGTGCCAGCAGTCGGGGAAGGAACACTGAAGCTTTCTTT. Its protein is CASSRGRNTEAFF.

The genes are TRBV4-2 and TRBJ1-2; TRBD1 matches 7 bases. The germline V gene has CDR1 LGHNA and CDR2 YNFKEQ. CDR3 size: 15 residues. V was pared by 3 bases and J by 0 bases, with 4 bases of the junction left unmatched. CDR3 sequence: CASSQGGQPNYGYTF. The CDR3 DNA reads as TGTGCCAGCAGCCAGGGGGGACAGCCTAACTATGGCTACACCTTC.

The V gene is TRBV13, the J gene TRBJ1-2; no definite D call. The germline V gene encodes CDR1 PRHDT and CDR2 FYEKMQ (reference sequence). V shed 5 bases and J shed 7 bases, with 11 bases lying between them. The CDR3 spans 12 residues. The CDR3 protein is CASSPGSVGYTF. The CDR3 DNA follows: TGTGCCAGCAGCCCGGGTTCGGTTGGCTACACCTTC.

Worth noting for this clone: The junction differs from germline at one of its ends, possibly a read error. The chain links TRBV6-1 to TRBJ1-3; D gene unclear. The CDR3 has 12 residues. Germline assignment: CDR1 MNHNS and CDR2 SASEGT. The CDR3 DNA sequence: TGTGCCAGTAGTGATATCGGAAACACCATATATTTT. It translates to CASSDIGNTIYF.

V usage is TRBV28 and J usage is TRBJ2-7; TRBD2 matches 11 bases. Germline CDR1 and CDR2: MDHEN and SYDVKM. V lost 3 bases to trimming and J lost 7 bases; unmatched junction nucleotides: 11. This CDR3 has 16 residues. DNA for the CDR3: TGTGCCAGCAGTTTGCCCGGACTAGCGGGCTCCCAGGAGCAGTACTTC. It yields the protein CASSLPGLAGSQEQYF.

This clone was picked up one time. The CDR3 is CASSQTGGPSLHNEQFF. Here the CDR3 DNA reads TGTGCCAGCTCCCAAACGGGAGGGCCTAGTCTCCACAATGAGCAGTTCTTC. This chain uses TRBV18 with TRBJ2-1, with TRBD2 identical over 8 bases. Germline lookup yields CDR1 KGHSH and CDR2 LQKENI. V trimming: 6 bases; J trimming: 5 bases; junction bases outside the gene matches: 15. The CDR3 loop spans 17 amino acids.

This clone was seen a handful of times. The CDR3 nucleotides read TGTGCCAGCAGACCATTAACAGGGAGTAGGTCACCAAGGGCTGAAGCTTTCTTT. This sequence encodes CASRPLTGSRSPRAEAFF. The chain combines TRBV28 with TRBJ1-1; the D gene is possibly TRBD1 (6 bases). The CDR3 totals 18 residues. From germline, CDR1 is MDHEN and CDR2 SYDVKM. V was cut by 6 bases and J by 6 bases, with 29 bases left in between.

The V and J genes are TRBV7-8 and TRBJ2-7, with 10 bases that match TRBD1. Germline V gives CDR1 SGHVS, CDR2 FQNEAQ. CDR3 length equals 14 residues. V lost 5 bases and J lost 7; bases outside the gene matches: 8. The CDR3 sequence is CASSRDRGREEQYF. The CDR3 DNA reads TGTGCCAGCAGCCGAGACAGGGGGCGGGAAGAGCAGTACTTC.

The V and J genes are TRBV5-1 and TRBJ2-4; TRBD1 matches 8 bases. Germline-derived CDR1 and CDR2 are SGHRS and YFSETQ. The CDR3 length is 15 residues. The V segment lost 2 bases and the J segment 6 bases; nucleotides outside the gene matches: 7. The CDR3 protein is CASSFGQGYRNIQYF. The CDR3 DNA sequence: TGCGCCAGCAGCTTCGGACAGGGTTATAGAAACATTCAGTACTTC.

The V call is TRBV7-9, the J call TRBJ2-7; 7 nucleotides match TRBD2. This CDR3 has 16 residues. Germline CDR1 is SEHNR and CDR2 is FQNEAQ (reference sequence). Unmatched junction bases numbered 8, after V lost 3 bases and J lost 0 bases. Here the CDR3 DNA reads TGTGCCAGCAGCTTTGCGGGAGAAGGACCCTCCTACGAGCAGTACTTC. As protein: CASSFAGEGPSYEQYF.

The CDR3 DNA sequence: TGTGCCAGCAGTCGTTTACCCGGGACAGGAGCTTGGGAGCAGTACTTC. Its translation: CASSRLPGTGAWEQYF. This chain links TRBV3-1 (or the pseudogene TRBV3-2) with TRBJ2-7; 8 bases map to TRBD1. V was clipped by 6 bases and J by 7 bases; unmatched bases: 17. Germline V gene sequence: CDR1 LGHDT, CDR2 YNNKEL (reference sequence). This CDR3 is built from 16 residues.

The chain uses TRBV6-5 and TRBJ1-2, with TRBD1 matching 8 bases. V gave up 5 bases and J gave up 2 bases; unmatched junction bases: 1. The CDR3 is 13 residues long. Germline CDR1 and CDR2: MNHEY and SVGAGI. The DNA for the CDR3 is TGTGCCAGCAGTCGACAGGGGAACTATGGCTACACCTTC. It translates to CASSRQGNYGYTF.